This entry lists 9 T cell receptor beta chains sequenced from one sample in a study of cytomegalovirus exposure and HLA in healthy donors. Produced via immunoSEQ multiplex PCR; TCRdb's table is partial and in-frame only. The sample holds about 140,000 clones, roughly nine tenths seen once. Sequenced input: PBMCs. These TCRs come from a man younger than 30 in good health and CMV-seronegative.

This clone occurred a few times. V and J are TRBV19 and TRBJ1-1; 9 nucleotides match TRBD1. The CDR3 consists of 16 residues. The V gene end was trimmed by 4 bases and the J gene end by 4 bases; junction bases not matched to a gene: 10. Germline V CDR1 and CDR2: LNHDA, SQIVND (reference sequence). CDR3 sequence: CASSRQPGTGTTEAFF. The CDR3, as DNA: TGTGCCAGTAGTAGGCAGCCAGGGACAGGGACCACTGAAGCTTTCTTT.

This chain links TRBV19 with TRBJ2-7, with D maybe TRBD1 (5 bases). V lost 6 bases and J lost 3, with 18 bases in between. In germline, CDR1 is LNHDA, CDR2 SQIVND (reference sequence). The CDR3 length is 15 residues. The CDR3 nucleotides read TGTGCCAGTAGCACTTCCGGGCAGGGAATCTACGAGCAGTACTTC. Translated, it gives CASSTSGQGIYEQYF.

This clone was seen a handful of times. CDR3 sequence: CASSNRGNPYEQYF. The CDR3 region has the DNA TGTGCCAGCAGCAACAGGGGAAACCCCTACGAGCAGTACTTC. This chain connects TRBV5-4 to TRBJ2-7; 7 bases fit TRBD1. V lost 4 bases, J lost 2 bases, and 6 bases stayed unmatched. This CDR3 comprises 14 residues. Germline values: CDR1 SGHNT, CDR2 YYREEE (reference sequence).

This chain uses TRBV7-7 with TRBJ1-3; possibly TRBD1 for D (5 bases). This CDR3 spans 14 amino acids. Trimming pared 1 base from V and 1 base from J, leaving 5 bases between. Looked up from germline, CDR1 is SSHAT and CDR2 is FNYEAQ (reference sequence). CDR3 sequence (DNA): TGTGCCAGCAGCTTAGGGACATCTGGAAACACCATATATTTT. This sequence encodes CASSLGTSGNTIYF.

Only one count was recorded for this clone. The V and J genes are TRBV13 and TRBJ2-7; 10 bases are shared with TRBD1. V shed 4 bases, J shed 6 bases, and the junction held 6 bases outside the gene matches. CDR3 length equals 14 residues. The germline CDR1 and CDR2 sequences are PRHDT and FYEKMQ (reference sequence). In nucleotides, the CDR3 is TGTGCCAGCAGCTCGTTGGGGACAGGGGTCGAGCAGTACTTC. Amino acids: CASSSLGTGVEQYF.

CDR3 residues: CATSRAGQGRAGELFF. The CDR3 DNA reads TGTGCCACCAGCAGAGCTGGACAGGGACGTGCCGGGGAGCTGTTTTTT. This chain joins TRBV15 and TRBJ2-2; 8 nucleotides agree with TRBD1. Losses at the gene ends were 1 base for V and 6 bases for J; bases not matched to a gene: 7. The CDR3 consists of 16 residues. Germline V gene lookup returns CDR1 LNHNV and CDR2 YYDKDF (reference sequence).

This rearrangement joins TRBV5-6 to TRBJ2-7; D not resolved. V lost 0 bases and J 0 bases, leaving 13 bases between the germline ends. Germline values: CDR1 SGHDT, CDR2 YYEEEE. The CDR3 is 16 amino acids. CDR3 in DNA: TGTGCCAGCAGCTTGGATCGCGGATCCGCCTCCTACGAGCAGTACTTC. This codes for CASSLDRGSASYEQYF.

The CDR3 protein is CASGQGTSGNEQFF. CDR3 DNA sequence: TGTGCTAGTGGCCAGGGGACTAGCGGGAATGAGCAGTTCTTC. This chain joins TRBV12-5 and TRBJ2-1; the match to TRBD2 covers 12 bases. Germline assignment: CDR1 LGHNT and CDR2 FRNRAP. After removal of 6 bases from V and 7 bases from J, the junction contained 4 bases not matched to a gene. The CDR3 is 14 amino acids.

This clone appeared once. The chain recombines TRBV10-1 with TRBJ2-5, with 7 bases aligning to TRBD1. The CDR3 loop spans 16 amino acids. Per the germline V gene, CDR1 is WNHNN and CDR2 is SYGVQD (reference sequence). The V segment lost 0 bases and the J segment 3 bases; nucleotides outside the gene matches: 7. The CDR3 region is CASSESGPQGEETQYF. The CDR3 nucleotides read TGCGCCAGCAGTGAGTCGGGCCCCCAGGGGGAAGAGACCCAGTACTTC.